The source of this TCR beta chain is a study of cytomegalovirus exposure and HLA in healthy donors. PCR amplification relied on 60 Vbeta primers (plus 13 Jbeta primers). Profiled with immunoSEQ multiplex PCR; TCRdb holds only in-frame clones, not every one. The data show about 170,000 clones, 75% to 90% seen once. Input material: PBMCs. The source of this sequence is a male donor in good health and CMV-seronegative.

The CDR3 nucleotides read TGTGCCAGCAGAGACGGGCCCGGGGGTCAGCCCCAGCATTTT. Encoded protein: CASRDGPGGQPQHF. This chain joins TRBV2 and TRBJ1-5; weak D call: TRBD1 (5 bases). The germline V and J ends were trimmed by 6 bases and 6 bases, with 15 bases remaining between them. The CDR3 contains 14 residues. Germline CDR1 SNHLY, CDR2 FYNNEI. Drawing the rest from reference TRBV2 and TRBJ1-5, the complete variable domain is EPEVTQTPSHQVTQMGQEVILRCVPISNHLYFYWYRQILGQKVEFLVSFYNNEISEKSEIFDDQFSVERPDGSNFTLKIRSTKLEDSAMYFCASRDGPGGQPQHFGDGTRLSIL.